Listed below are T cell receptor beta chains from one sample, sequenced in a study of T cell repertoires in cytomegalovirus infection. Their antigen targets remain unknown. MiXCR, run by TCRdb on the reads, gives a single entry per CDR3 protein. The data show about 52,000 distinct CDR3 sequences, with 20% seen just once and around 77% held by the top ten. This material consisted of CD8+ T cells from cultured PBMCs, taken from culture after CMV antigen stimulation. Every receptor here comes from a human donor in good health (CMV status not recorded). Some clones in this sample may be carry-over from other donors' samples. Both conserved end residues are part of each CDR3. Fields, in order: V gene, J gene, D gene, clone size, CDR3 protein, CDR3 DNA. The D gene is left open where the match is weak. The listing skips clone size in some rows; elsewhere it reads once, few, many or a size class.

v_gene: TRBV4-2
j_gene: TRBJ1-4
d_gene: .
abundance: few
CDR3aa: CASSQEGGESSPLNEKLFF
CDR3nt: TGTGCCAGCAGCCAAGAAGGTGGGGAGTCAAGCCCCCTTAATGAAAAACTGTTTTTT

v_gene: TRBV7-2
j_gene: TRBJ1-2
d_gene: .
abundance: many
CDR3aa: CASSLALRQGDGYTF
CDR3nt: TGTGCCAGCAGCTTAGCGCTAAGGCAGGGTGATGGCTACACCTTC

v_gene: TRBV12-3/TRBV12-4
j_gene: TRBJ1-1
d_gene: .
abundance: .
CDR3aa: CASSLTGRLDTEAFF
CDR3nt: TGTGCCAGCAGTTTAACAGGGAGATTGGACACTGAAGCTTTCTTT

v_gene: TRBV12-3/TRBV12-4
j_gene: TRBJ2-7
d_gene: TRBD1
abundance: .
CDR3aa: CASSPTPGTVTYEQYF
CDR3nt: TGTGCCAGCAGTCCGACACCCGGGACAGTGACCTACGAGCAGTACTTC

v_gene: TRBV7-8
j_gene: TRBJ1-1
d_gene: .
abundance: .
CDR3aa: CASSPNPGHRTEAFF
CDR3nt: TGTGCCAGCAGCCCTAATCCGGGTCATCGGACTGAAGCTTTCTTT

v_gene: TRBV4-3
j_gene: TRBJ2-3
d_gene: .
abundance: few
CDR3aa: CANSQGGFTDTQYF
CDR3nt: TGCGCCAACAGCCAGGGGGGGTTCACAGATACGCAGTATTTT

v_gene: TRBV20-1
j_gene: TRBJ1-5
d_gene: .
abundance: few
CDR3aa: CSAMGTSYSNQPQHF
CDR3nt: TGCAGTGCTATGGGGACATCTTATAGCAATCAGCCCCAGCATTTT

v_gene: TRBV28
j_gene: TRBJ1-4
d_gene: .
abundance: .
CDR3aa: CASSFKRYNEKLFF
CDR3nt: TGTGCCAGCAGTTTCAAGAGATATAATGAAAAACTGTTTTTT

v_gene: TRBV12-3/TRBV12-4
j_gene: TRBJ2-1
d_gene: .
abundance: .
CDR3aa: CASSLQRSDLHEQFF
CDR3nt: TGTGCCAGCAGTTTACAGCGGTCCGATCTCCACGAGCAGTTCTTC

v_gene: TRBV28
j_gene: TRBJ2-7
d_gene: .
abundance: medium-sized
CDR3aa: CASSGLSLTLVEQYF
CDR3nt: TGTGCCAGCAGTGGACTTAGCCTCACCCTTGTGGAGCAGTACTTC

v_gene: TRBV4-1
j_gene: TRBJ1-2
d_gene: .
abundance: .
CDR3aa: CASSQGPGTISGYTF
CDR3nt: TGCGCCAGCAGCCAAGGTCCGGGGACTATTAGTGGCTACACCTTC

v_gene: TRBV30
j_gene: TRBJ1-1
d_gene: .
abundance: few
CDR3aa: CAWYGYGGGTEAFF
CDR3nt: TGTGCCTGGTATGGTTATGGGGGAGGAACTGAAGCTTTCTTT

v_gene: TRBV7-9
j_gene: TRBJ2-5
d_gene: .
abundance: .
CDR3aa: CASSPAETQYF
CDR3nt: TGTGCCAGCAGCCCCGCGGAGACCCAGTACTTC

v_gene: TRBV7-2
j_gene: TRBJ1-1
d_gene: .
abundance: few
CDR3aa: CASSLAVEGAMNTEAFF
CDR3nt: TGTGCCAGCAGCTTAGCGGTTGAAGGGGCAATGAACACTGAAGCTTTCTTT

v_gene: TRBV28
j_gene: TRBJ1-1
d_gene: TRBD1
abundance: few
CDR3aa: CASSFRGQGEDTEAFF
CDR3nt: TGTGCCAGCAGTTTTAGGGGTCAGGGGGAGGACACTGAAGCTTTCTTT

v_gene: TRBV12-3/TRBV12-4
j_gene: TRBJ2-5
d_gene: TRBD2
abundance: few
CDR3aa: CASSLAERGADQETQYF
CDR3nt: TGTGCCAGCAGTTTAGCTGAGCGGGGCGCCGATCAAGAGACCCAGTACTTC

v_gene: TRBV7-2
j_gene: TRBJ2-1
d_gene: .
abundance: .
CDR3aa: CASSLLSPGNEQFF
CDR3nt: TGTGCCAGCAGCTTGTTATCCCCCGGCAATGAGCAGTTCTTC

v_gene: TRBV6-1
j_gene: TRBJ2-7
d_gene: .
abundance: .
CDR3aa: CASSEAPWQYF
CDR3nt: TGTGCCAGCAGTGAAGCCCCGTGGCAGTACTTC

v_gene: TRBV2
j_gene: TRBJ2-1
d_gene: TRBD1
abundance: few
CDR3aa: CASSDGTGLSQISYNEQFF
CDR3nt: TGTGCCAGCAGTGATGGGACAGGCCTTTCCCAGATCTCCTACAATGAGCAGTTCTTC

v_gene: TRBV29-1
j_gene: TRBJ2-1
d_gene: .
abundance: .
CDR3aa: CSVEDPGRTSYNEQFF
CDR3nt: TGCAGCGTTGAAGATCCCGGCAGGACCTCCTACAATGAGCAGTTCTTC

v_gene: TRBV27
j_gene: TRBJ2-7
d_gene: .
abundance: .
CDR3aa: CASSLSNRAYEQYF
CDR3nt: TGTGCCAGCAGTTTATCGAACCGTGCCTACGAGCAGTACTTC

v_gene: TRBV7-2
j_gene: TRBJ2-7
d_gene: .
abundance: .
CDR3aa: CASSLLAYEQYF
CDR3nt: TGTGCCAGCAGCTTATTGGCCTACGAGCAGTACTTC

v_gene: TRBV27
j_gene: TRBJ2-5
d_gene: TRBD2
abundance: .
CDR3aa: CASSLGGGVEETQYF
CDR3nt: TGTGCCAGCAGTTTAGGGGGGGGGGTGGAAGAGACCCAGTACTTC

v_gene: TRBV7-9
j_gene: TRBJ1-2
d_gene: TRBD1
abundance: few
CDR3aa: CASSPGGAYGYTF
CDR3nt: TGTGCCAGCAGCCCAGGGGGCGCGTATGGCTACACCTTC

v_gene: TRBV28
j_gene: TRBJ1-1
d_gene: .
abundance: .
CDR3aa: CASSPTLLREEAFF
CDR3nt: TGTGCCAGCAGTCCTACCCTCTTGAGGGAGGAAGCTTTCTTT

v_gene: TRBV11-2
j_gene: TRBJ2-3
d_gene: TRBD1
abundance: .
CDR3aa: CASSLIRSDRRDTQYF
CDR3nt: TGTGCCAGCAGCTTAATCAGGTCGGACAGGAGGGATACGCAGTATTTT

v_gene: TRBV7-2
j_gene: TRBJ1-1
d_gene: .
abundance: few
CDR3aa: CASIHPPNTEAFF
CDR3nt: TGTGCCAGCATCCACCCCCCGAACACTGAAGCTTTCTTT

v_gene: TRBV20-1
j_gene: TRBJ1-4
d_gene: .
abundance: .
CDR3aa: CSARDLGSSEKLFF
CDR3nt: TGCAGTGCTAGAGATCTGGGGTCCAGTGAAAAACTGTTTTTT

v_gene: TRBV7-2
j_gene: TRBJ2-4
d_gene: .
abundance: few
CDR3aa: CASSLVMVGLPKNIQYF
CDR3nt: TGTGCCAGCAGCTTAGTGATGGTTGGACTACCCAAAAACATTCAGTACTTC

v_gene: TRBV7-2
j_gene: TRBJ2-6
d_gene: .
abundance: .
CDR3aa: CASSREVSGANVLTF
CDR3nt: TGTGCCAGCAGCCGAGAGGTCTCTGGGGCCAACGTCCTGACTTTC

v_gene: TRBV11-2
j_gene: TRBJ1-5
d_gene: TRBD1
abundance: .
CDR3aa: CASSRTGQGHQPQHF
CDR3nt: TGTGCCAGCAGCCGTACGGGACAGGGACATCAGCCCCAGCATTTT

v_gene: TRBV4-3
j_gene: TRBJ2-5
d_gene: TRBD2
abundance: .
CDR3aa: CASSPTSGQETQYF
CDR3nt: TGCGCCAGCAGCCCGACTAGCGGACAAGAGACCCAGTACTTC

v_gene: TRBV7-2
j_gene: TRBJ2-2
d_gene: .
abundance: .
CDR3aa: CASSHPPGHKNTGELFF
CDR3nt: TGTGCCAGCAGCCACCCCCCGGGACACAAGAACACCGGGGAGCTGTTTTTT

v_gene: TRBV7-2
j_gene: TRBJ2-4
d_gene: .
abundance: .
CDR3aa: CASSSTIAKNIQYF
CDR3nt: TGTGCCAGCAGCTCCACTATAGCCAAAAACATTCAGTACTTC

v_gene: TRBV6-1
j_gene: TRBJ2-7
d_gene: .
abundance: few
CDR3aa: CAGRTIRPYEQYF
CDR3nt: TGTGCCGGCAGGACTATCCGGCCCTACGAGCAGTACTTC

v_gene: TRBV2
j_gene: TRBJ1-4
d_gene: .
abundance: few
CDR3aa: CASSSVRVTNEKLFF
CDR3nt: TGTGCCAGCTCTTCTGTTCGGGTGACGAATGAAAAACTGTTTTTT

v_gene: TRBV19
j_gene: TRBJ2-1
d_gene: .
abundance: many
CDR3aa: CASSTEIGAYNEQFF
CDR3nt: TGTGCCAGTAGTACGGAGATCGGCGCCTACAATGAGCAGTTCTTC

v_gene: TRBV7-6
j_gene: TRBJ2-5
d_gene: .
abundance: few
CDR3aa: CASSFNTQETQYF
CDR3nt: TGTGCCAGCAGCTTCAACACCCAAGAGACCCAGTACTTC

v_gene: TRBV4-1
j_gene: TRBJ1-1
d_gene: .
abundance: .
CDR3aa: CASSQGGGMNTEAFF
CDR3nt: TGCGCCAGCAGCCAGGGGGGGGGGATGAACACTGAAGCTTTCTTT

v_gene: TRBV7-9
j_gene: TRBJ2-2
d_gene: .
abundance: .
CDR3aa: CASSPPTGGRDGELFF
CDR3nt: TGTGCCAGCAGCCCCCCCACGGGGGGCCGGGACGGGGAGCTGTTTTTT

v_gene: TRBV7-6
j_gene: TRBJ1-4
d_gene: .
abundance: few
CDR3aa: CASSLRRNEKLFF
CDR3nt: TGTGCCAGCAGCTTGAGGAGAAATGAAAAACTGTTTTTT